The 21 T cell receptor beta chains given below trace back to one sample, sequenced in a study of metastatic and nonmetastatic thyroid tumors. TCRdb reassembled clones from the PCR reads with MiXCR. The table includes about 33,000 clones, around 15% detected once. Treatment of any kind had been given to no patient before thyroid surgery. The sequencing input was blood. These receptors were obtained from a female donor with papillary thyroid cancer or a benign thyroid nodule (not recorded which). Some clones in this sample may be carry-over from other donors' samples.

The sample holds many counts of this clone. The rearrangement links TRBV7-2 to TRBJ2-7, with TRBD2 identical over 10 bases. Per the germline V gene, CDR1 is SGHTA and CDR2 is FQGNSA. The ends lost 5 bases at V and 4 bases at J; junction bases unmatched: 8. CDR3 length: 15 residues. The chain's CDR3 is CASSLREREGYEQYF. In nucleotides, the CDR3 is TGTGCCAGCAGCCTCCGGGAGCGGGAGGGTTACGAGCAGTACTTC. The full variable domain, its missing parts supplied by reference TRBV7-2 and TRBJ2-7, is GAGVSQSPSNKVTEKGKDVELRCDPISGHTALYWYRQSLGQGLEFLIYFQGNSAPDKSGLPSDRFSAERTGGSVSTLTIQRTQQEDSAVYLCASSLREREGYEQYFGPGTRLTVT.

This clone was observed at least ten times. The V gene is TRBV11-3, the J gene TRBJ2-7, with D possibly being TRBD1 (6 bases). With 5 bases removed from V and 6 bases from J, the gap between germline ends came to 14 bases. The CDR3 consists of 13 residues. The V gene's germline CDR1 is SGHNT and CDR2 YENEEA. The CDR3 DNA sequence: TGTGCCAGCAGCCGACAGGATTCGGGCGAGCAGTACTTC. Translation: CASSRQDSGEQYF.

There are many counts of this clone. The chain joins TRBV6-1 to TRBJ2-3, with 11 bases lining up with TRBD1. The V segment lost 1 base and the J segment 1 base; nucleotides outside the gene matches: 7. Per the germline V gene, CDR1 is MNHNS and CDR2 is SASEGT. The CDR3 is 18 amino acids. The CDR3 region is CASSEGTGGGGGTDTQYF. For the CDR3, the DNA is TGTGCCAGCAGTGAAGGGACAGGGGGCGGGGGTGGCACAGATACGCAGTATTTT.

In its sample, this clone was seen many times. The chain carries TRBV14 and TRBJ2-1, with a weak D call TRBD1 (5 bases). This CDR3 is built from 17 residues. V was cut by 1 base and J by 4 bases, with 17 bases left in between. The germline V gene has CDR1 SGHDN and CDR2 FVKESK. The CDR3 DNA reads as TGTGCCAGCAGCCAAGTTAGACAGCCGGAACTATACAATGAGCAGTTCTTC. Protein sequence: CASSQVRQPELYNEQFF.

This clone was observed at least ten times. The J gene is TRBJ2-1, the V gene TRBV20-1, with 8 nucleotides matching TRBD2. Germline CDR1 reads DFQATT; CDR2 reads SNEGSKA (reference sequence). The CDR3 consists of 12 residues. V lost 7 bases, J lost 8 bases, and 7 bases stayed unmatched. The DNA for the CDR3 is TGCAGTGAGAATAGCGGGACCTATGAGCAGTTCTTC. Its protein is CSENSGTYEQFF.

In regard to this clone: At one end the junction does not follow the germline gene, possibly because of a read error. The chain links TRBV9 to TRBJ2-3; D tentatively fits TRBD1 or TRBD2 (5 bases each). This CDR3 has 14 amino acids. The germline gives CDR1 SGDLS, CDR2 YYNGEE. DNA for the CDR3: TGTGCCATCAGCACCGGGGCAGTCACAGATACGCAGTATTTT. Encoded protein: CAISTGAVTDTQYF.

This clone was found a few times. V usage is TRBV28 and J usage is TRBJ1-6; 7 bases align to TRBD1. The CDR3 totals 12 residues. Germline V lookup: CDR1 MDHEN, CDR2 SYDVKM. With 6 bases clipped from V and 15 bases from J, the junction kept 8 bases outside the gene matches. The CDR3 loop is CASREGAGNLHF. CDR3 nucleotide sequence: TGTGCCAGCAGGGAGGGGGCCGGGAACCTCCACTTT.

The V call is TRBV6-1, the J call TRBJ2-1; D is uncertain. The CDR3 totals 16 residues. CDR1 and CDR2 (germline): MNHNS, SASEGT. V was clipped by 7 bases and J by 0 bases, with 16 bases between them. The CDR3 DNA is TGTGCCAGCATACCCCAACGCGGTAGCTCCTACAATGAGCAGTTCTTC. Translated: CASIPQRGSSYNEQFF.

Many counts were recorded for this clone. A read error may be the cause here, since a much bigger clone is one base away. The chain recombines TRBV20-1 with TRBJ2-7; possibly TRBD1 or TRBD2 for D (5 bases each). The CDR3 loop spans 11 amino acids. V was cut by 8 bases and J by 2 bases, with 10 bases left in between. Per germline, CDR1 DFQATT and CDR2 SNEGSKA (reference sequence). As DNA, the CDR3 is TGCAGTTGGGGGTACGCCTACGAGCAGTACTTC. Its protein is CSWGYAYEQYF.

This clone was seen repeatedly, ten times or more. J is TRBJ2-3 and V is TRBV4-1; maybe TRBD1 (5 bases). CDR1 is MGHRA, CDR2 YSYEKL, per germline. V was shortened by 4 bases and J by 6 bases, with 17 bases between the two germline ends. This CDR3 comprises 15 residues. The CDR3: CASSPMDTERDTQYF. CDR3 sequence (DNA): TGCGCCAGCAGCCCGATGGACACCGAGAGGGATACGCAGTATTTT.

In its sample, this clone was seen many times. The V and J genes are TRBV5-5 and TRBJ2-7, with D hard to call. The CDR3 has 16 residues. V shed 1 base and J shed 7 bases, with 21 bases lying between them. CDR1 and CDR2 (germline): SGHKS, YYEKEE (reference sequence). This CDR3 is CASSLSMGAYLGEQYF. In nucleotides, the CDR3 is TGTGCCAGCAGCTTGTCCATGGGCGCCTATTTAGGGGAGCAGTACTTC.

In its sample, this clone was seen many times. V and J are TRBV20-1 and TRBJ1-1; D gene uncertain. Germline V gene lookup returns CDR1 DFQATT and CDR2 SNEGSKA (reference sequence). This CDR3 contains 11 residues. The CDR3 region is CSRLGSTEAFF. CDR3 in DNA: TGCAGCCGGCTAGGGAGCACTGAAGCTTTCTTT.

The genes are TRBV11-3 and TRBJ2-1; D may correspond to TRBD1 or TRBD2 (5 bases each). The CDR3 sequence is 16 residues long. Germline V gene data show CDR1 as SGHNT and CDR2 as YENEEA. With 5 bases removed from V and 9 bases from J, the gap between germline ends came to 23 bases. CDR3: CASSASGTSEGFEQFF. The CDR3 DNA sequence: TGTGCCAGCAGCGCCTCGGGGACCTCAGAAGGGTTTGAGCAGTTCTTC.

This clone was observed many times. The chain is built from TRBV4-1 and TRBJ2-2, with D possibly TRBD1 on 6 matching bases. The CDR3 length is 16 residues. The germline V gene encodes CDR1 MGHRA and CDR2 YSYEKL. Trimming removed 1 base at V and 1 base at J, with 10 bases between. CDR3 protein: CASSQASGQNTGELFF. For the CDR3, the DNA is TGCGCCAGCAGCCAAGCCTCGGGACAGAACACCGGGGAGCTGTTTTTT.

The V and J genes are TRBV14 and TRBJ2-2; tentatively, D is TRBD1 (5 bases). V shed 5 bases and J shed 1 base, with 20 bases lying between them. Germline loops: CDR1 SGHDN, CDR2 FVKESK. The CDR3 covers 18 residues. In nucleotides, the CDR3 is TGTGCCAGCAGCAACAAACGTCATAAGGGGCAGAACACCGGGGAGCTGTTTTTT. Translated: CASSNKRHKGQNTGELFF.

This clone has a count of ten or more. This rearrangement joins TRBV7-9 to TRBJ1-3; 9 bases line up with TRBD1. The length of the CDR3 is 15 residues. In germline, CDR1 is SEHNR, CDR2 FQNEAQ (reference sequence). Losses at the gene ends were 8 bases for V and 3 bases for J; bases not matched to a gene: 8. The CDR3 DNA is TGTGCCAGCGTCGGGACAGGGATTGGTGGAAACACCATATATTTT. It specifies CASVGTGIGGNTIYF.

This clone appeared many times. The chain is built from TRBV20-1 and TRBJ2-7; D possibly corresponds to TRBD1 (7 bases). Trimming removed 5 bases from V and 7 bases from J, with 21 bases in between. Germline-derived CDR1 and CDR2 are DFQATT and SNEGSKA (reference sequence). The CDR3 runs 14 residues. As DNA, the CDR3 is TGCAGTGCTCAAGGAGTAGGGGGCGCGGGGGAGCAGTACTTC. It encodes CSAQGVGGAGEQYF.

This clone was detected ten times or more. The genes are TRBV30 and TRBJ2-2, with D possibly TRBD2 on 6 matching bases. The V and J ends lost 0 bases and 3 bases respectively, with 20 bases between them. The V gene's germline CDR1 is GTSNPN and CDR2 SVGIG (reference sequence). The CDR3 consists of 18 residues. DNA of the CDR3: TGTGCCTGGAGTGTGTATATGGGGGACTTCCATCACACCGGGGAGCTGTTTTTT. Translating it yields CAWSVYMGDFHHTGELFF.

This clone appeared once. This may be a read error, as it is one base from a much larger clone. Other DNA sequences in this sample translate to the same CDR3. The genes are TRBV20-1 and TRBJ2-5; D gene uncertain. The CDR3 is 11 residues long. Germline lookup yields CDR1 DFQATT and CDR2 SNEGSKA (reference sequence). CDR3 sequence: CSAERPGPYYF. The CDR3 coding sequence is TGCAGCGCCGAGCGTCCTGGACCCTACTACTTC.

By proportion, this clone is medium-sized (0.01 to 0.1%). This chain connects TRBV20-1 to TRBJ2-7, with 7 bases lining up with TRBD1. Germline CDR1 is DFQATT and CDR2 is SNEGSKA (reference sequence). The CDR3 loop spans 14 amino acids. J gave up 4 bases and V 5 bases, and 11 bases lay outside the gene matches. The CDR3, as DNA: TGCAGTGCTCCCGCTCGACAGGGACGATACGAGCAGTACTTC. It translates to CSAPARQGRYEQYF.

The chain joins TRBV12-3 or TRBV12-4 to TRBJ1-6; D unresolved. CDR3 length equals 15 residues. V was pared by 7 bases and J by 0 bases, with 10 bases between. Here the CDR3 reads CASKYGVSYNSPLHF. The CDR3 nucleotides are TGTGCCAGCAAATACGGGGTCTCCTATAATTCACCCCTCCACTTT.